A single sample gave rise to the 24 T cell receptor beta chains below, sequenced in a study of cytomegalovirus exposure and HLA in healthy donors. Amplification used 60 Vbeta primers and 13 Jbeta primers. Repertoires were generated with immunoSEQ multiplex PCR, while TCRdb's copy carries only in-frame clones and drops some. Of 200,000 or so clones listed, roughly 83% are singletons. Sequencing used PBMCs. These receptors all stem from a boy aged 2 to 9 in good health and CMV-seronegative.

The chain couples TRBV6-5 to TRBJ1-2; D is perhaps TRBD1 (6 bases). Germline-derived CDR1 and CDR2 are MNHEY and SVGAGI. This CDR3 spans 13 amino acids. V lost 5 bases and J lost 2, with 9 bases in between. The chain's CDR3 is CASSRTENYGYTF. In nucleotides, the CDR3 is TGTGCCAGCAGTCGGACAGAAAACTATGGCTACACCTTC.

With respect to this clone: This CDR3 is also generated by other DNA sequences in the sample. The V and J genes are TRBV5-4 and TRBJ2-1; 10 bases align to TRBD2. Germline V gives CDR1 SGHNT, CDR2 YYREEE (reference sequence). The J segment lost 2 bases and the V segment lost 0 bases, leaving 2 bases of the junction unmatched. The CDR3 is made up of 16 amino acids. The CDR3 DNA is TGTGCCAGCAGCTTGGGGACTAGCGGAGCCTACAATGAGCAGTTCTTC. It encodes CASSLGTSGAYNEQFF.

The J gene is TRBJ2-4, the V gene TRBV6-1, with D hard to call. Trimming shortened V by 2 bases and J by 0 bases, and 14 bases separated the two germline ends. The CDR3 consists of 17 residues. From germline, CDR1 is MNHNS and CDR2 SASEGT. Here the CDR3 reads CASSELRGNIAKNIQYF. DNA for the CDR3: TGTGCCAGCAGTGAACTCCGCGGAAATATAGCCAAAAACATTCAGTACTTC.

This clone has a single count. V and J are TRBV11-2 and TRBJ1-1; perhaps TRBD1 as D (6 bases). V was shortened by 6 bases and J by 2 bases, with 13 bases between the two germline ends. CDR3 length: 14 amino acids. Germline values: CDR1 SGHAT, CDR2 FQNNGV. The CDR3 coding sequence is TGTGCCAGCAGTCCACCGACAGGTAACACTGAAGCTTTCTTT. It yields the protein CASSPPTGNTEAFF.

This chain links TRBV10-3 with TRBJ2-5; 11 bases align to TRBD1. Trimming took 6 bases from V and 4 from J; bases not matched to a gene: 7. The CDR3 spans 15 residues. The germline V gene has CDR1 ENHRY and CDR2 SYGVKD. The CDR3 region has the DNA TGTGCCATCAGCGATGGGACAGGGGGAGGAGAGACCCAGTACTTC. This translates into CAISDGTGGGETQYF.

This clone was recorded once. The chain combines TRBV7-3 with TRBJ1-1, with TRBD1 as a possible D gene (5 bases). This CDR3 comprises 14 residues. In germline, CDR1 is SGHTA, CDR2 FQGTGA. V lost 3 bases to trimming and J lost 4 bases, with 12 bases between them. CDR3 sequence reads: CASSLGGTGTEAFF. CDR3 nucleotide sequence: TGTGCCAGCAGCTTGGGAGGGACCGGCACTGAAGCTTTCTTT.

The J gene is TRBJ2-7, the V gene TRBV14; 8 bases line up with TRBD1. Trimming cost V 4 bases and J 1 base; bases outside gene matches: 3. Germline CDR1 and CDR2: SGHDN and FVKESK. The CDR3 has 14 residues. CDR3 nucleotide sequence: TGTGCCAGCAGCCGCCGGACAGGGTCCTACGAGCAGTACTTC. Translated, it gives CASSRRTGSYEQYF. The full variable domain, with the rest looked up from reference TRBV14 and TRBJ2-7, is EAGVTQFPSHSVIEKGQTVTLRCDPISGHDNLYWYRRVMGKEIKFLLHFVKESKQDESGMPNNRFLAERTGGTYSTLKVQPAELEDSGVYFCASSRRTGSYEQYFGPGTRLTVT.

The V call is TRBV7-3, the J call TRBJ2-7; 7 bases are shared with TRBD1. The V and J ends lost 2 bases and 2 bases, in that order; junction bases with no gene match: 6. The CDR3 extends over 15 amino acids. CDR1 and CDR2 (germline): SGHTA, FQGTGA. The CDR3 nucleotides read TGTGCCAGCAGCTTAGGATACGGACAGGCCTACGAGCAGTACTTC. Protein: CASSLGYGQAYEQYF.

The V gene is TRBV23-1, the J gene TRBJ1-1; no clear D. TRBV23-1 counts as an open reading frame of uncertain function. Trimming removed 5 bases at V and 1 base at J, with 8 bases between. The CDR3 sequence is 13 residues long. The CDR3: CASSGAGNTEAFF. CDR3 nucleotide sequence: TGCGCCAGCAGTGGCGCGGGGAACACTGAAGCTTTCTTT.

This sequence joins TRBV13 and TRBJ1-1, with 8 bases aligning to TRBD1. Per the germline V gene, CDR1 is PRHDT and CDR2 is FYEKMQ (reference sequence). Trimming cost V 5 bases and J 2 bases; bases outside gene matches: 1. The CDR3 spans 13 residues. The CDR3 DNA reads TGTGCCAGCAGCCAGGGGGCAAACACTGAAGCTTTCTTT. Translating gives CASSQGANTEAFF.

The genes are TRBV5-6 and TRBJ2-2, with a tentative D call TRBD1 (6 bases). V dropped 0 bases and J dropped 1 base, with 7 bases sitting between them. The CDR3 length is 15 residues. CDR1 is SGHDT and CDR2 is YYEEEE in the germline V gene. CDR3 DNA: TGTGCCAGCAGCTTGGTGGACAGGAACACCGGGGAGCTGTTTTTT. Its protein product is CASSLVDRNTGELFF.

This clone was seen once. The rearrangement uses TRBV19 and TRBJ2-7; 9 bases align to TRBD1. Trimming cost V 5 bases and J 4 bases; bases outside gene matches: 9. Germline values: CDR1 LNHDA, CDR2 SQIVND (reference sequence). The CDR3 loop spans 15 amino acids. The CDR3: CASSVGTGLKYEQYF. CDR3 bases: TGTGCCAGTAGTGTTGGGACAGGGCTTAAGTACGAGCAGTACTTC.

The gene calls are TRBV9 and TRBJ2-7; no clear D. Germline CDR1 reads SGDLS; CDR2 reads YYNGEE. Between the trimmed V and J ends, which lost 0 bases and 3 bases, there was a span of 7 bases. The CDR3 extends over 13 amino acids. The CDR3 nucleotides read TGTGCCAGCAGCGTAGAACACAACTACGAGCAGTACTTC. Translated: CASSVEHNYEQYF.

About this clone itself: One end of the junction fails to match germline, which may point to a read error. The CDR3 coding sequence is TGTGCCAGCAGCTTAGGGCATGGAGGTCGATACATTGAGCAGTTCTTC. It specifies CASSLGHGGRYIEQFF. The chain joins TRBV11-2 to TRBJ2-1; D is perhaps TRBD2 (5 bases). Germline V gene data show CDR1 as SGHAT and CDR2 as FQNNGV. The CDR3 totals 16 residues. The full variable domain, rest sourced from reference TRBV11-2 and TRBJ2-1, is EAGVAQSPRYKIIEKRQSVAFWCNPISGHATLYWYQQILGQGPKLLIQFQNNGVVDDSQLPKDRFSAERLKGVDSTLKIQPAKLEDSAVYLCASSLGHGGRYIEQFFGPGTRLTVL.

The chain employs TRBV4-2 and TRBJ2-1; 12 bases line up with TRBD2. The trim removed 4 bases at V and 2 bases at J, leaving 0 bases unmatched. Per germline, CDR1 LGHNA and CDR2 YNFKEQ. This CDR3 region has 15 residues. The CDR3 DNA reads as TGTGCCAGCAGCCCTAGCGGGGGGGCCTACAATGAGCAGTTCTTC. This translates into CASSPSGGAYNEQFF.

This chain uses TRBV30 with TRBJ2-7; D unresolved. The CDR3 is made up of 14 amino acids. The ends were cut back, 0 bases at V and 0 bases at J, with 9 bases in the middle. Germline V gene data show CDR1 as GTSNPN and CDR2 as SVGIG (reference sequence). CDR3 region: CAWSVISSSYEQYF. The CDR3 region has the DNA TGTGCCTGGAGTGTAATTAGCAGCTCCTACGAGCAGTACTTC.

The chain carries TRBV9 and TRBJ2-7; 12 bases fit TRBD1. CDR3 size: 14 residues. V shed 4 bases, J shed 6 bases, and the junction held 5 bases outside the gene matches. Germline loops: CDR1 SGDLS, CDR2 YYNGEE. CDR3 sequence (DNA): TGTGCCAGCAGCCCGGGACAGGGGGCGGGCGAGCAGTACTTC. Its protein is CASSPGQGAGEQYF.

V usage is TRBV9 and J usage is TRBJ2-1; a weak D match, TRBD2 (7 bases). V lost 0 bases to trimming and J lost 4 bases, with 11 bases between them. CDR3 size: 15 residues. Germline assignment: CDR1 SGDLS and CDR2 YYNGEE. The CDR3 DNA reads TGTGCCAGCAGCGTAGTGAGGGGGGGATACAATGAGCAGTTCTTC. This encodes CASSVVRGGYNEQFF.

The chain employs TRBV6-5 and TRBJ2-7; D might be TRBD2 (6 bases). Trimming cost V 7 bases and J 4 bases, with 14 bases left between them. Germline-derived CDR1 and CDR2 are MNHEY and SVGAGI. The CDR3 is 13 amino acids. The CDR3 region is CASKPEGRYEQYF. As DNA, the CDR3 is TGTGCCAGCAAGCCGGAGGGGCGATACGAGCAGTACTTC.

The table lists this clone with a count of one. The CDR3 protein is CASGRDEQFF. The DNA of the CDR3 is TGTGCCAGTGGCCGGGATGAGCAGTTCTTC. The V gene is TRBV19, the J gene TRBJ2-1; D unclear. The CDR3 length is 10 residues. The germline V gene has CDR1 LNHDA and CDR2 SQIVND (reference sequence). The germline V and J ends were trimmed by 8 bases and 8 bases, with 7 bases remaining between them.

The chain joins TRBV5-6 to TRBJ1-5; tentative D call: TRBD1 (5 bases). The CDR3 loop spans 13 amino acids. Germline CDR1 SGHDT, CDR2 YYEEEE. V shed 3 bases and J shed 6 bases, with 10 bases lying between them. CDR3 amino acids: CASSSGRGQPQHF. DNA of the CDR3: TGTGCCAGCAGCTCGGGGAGGGGTCAGCCCCAGCATTTT.

The V gene is TRBV27, the J gene TRBJ2-1; a weak D match, TRBD2 (5 bases). The CDR3 is 15 residues long. Per germline, CDR1 MNHEY and CDR2 SMNVEV (reference sequence). Trimming stripped 2 bases from V and 5 bases from J, with 13 bases between. For the CDR3, the DNA is TGTGCCAGCAGTTTAGGTAACCGGGGAGACAATGAGCAGTTCTTC. Residues: CASSLGNRGDNEQFF.

The CDR3 loop reads CASNEGGDTQYF. The DNA for the CDR3 is TGTGCCAGCAATGAGGGAGGAGATACGCAGTATTTT. V and J are TRBV2 and TRBJ2-3; TRBD2 is a possible D gene (6 bases). From germline, CDR1 is SNHLY and CDR2 FYNNEI. V lost 7 bases to trimming and J lost 5 bases, with 10 bases between them. The CDR3 contains 12 residues.

The chain is built from TRBV11-2 and TRBJ2-1, with unresolved D. Per the germline V gene, CDR1 is SGHAT and CDR2 is FQNNGV. The CDR3 runs to 10 residues. Trimming cost V 9 bases and J 5 bases, with 5 bases left between them. CDR3 amino acids: CASGHNEQFF. In DNA, the CDR3 is TGTGCCAGTGGGCACAATGAGCAGTTCTTC.